The rows below give T cell receptor beta chains drawn from one sample of a study of OX40 agonist ivuxolimab in advanced cancers. The method was immunoSEQ multiplex PCR; TCRdb's version includes in-frame clones alone and lacks a portion of them. The profile covers around 50,000 clones, with approximately 89% appearing a single time and around 12% taken by the ten largest. This specimen was CD4+ or CD8+ T cells sorted from blood, taken in a trial of the OX40 agonist ivuxolimab. The receptors stem from an adult with an advanced solid tumor such as melanoma, head and neck, liver or kidney cancer. Each CDR3 is given without its conserved first and last residue. Each record gives: V gene, clone size, CDR3 length, CDR3 protein. For some rows the clone size is stated as once, few or many, or as a class when expanded; others skip it.

TRBV4-2,-,14,ASSQERQGARETQY
TRBV20-1,medium-sized,9,SARDYPEQY
TRBV5-1,-,12,ASSLDEDRPPLH
TRBV7-9,-,13,ASSFPRQGNTEAF
TRBV5-1,-,11,ASSQTGQETQY
TRBV11-1,-,11,ASSYGTGNTIY
TRBV5-1,-,14,ASSLEVARGAGELF
TRBV7-9,-,14,ASSLDEAASGEKLF
TRBV19,-,14,ASSRLAGGLSDTQY
TRBV5-1,few,13,ASSPGPVGYNEQF
TRBV29-1,-,17,SVEMVGPGTGALSYEQY
TRBV28,few,13,ASSYSVRWDQPQH
TRBV2,-,12,ASRDKTVKETQY
TRBV5-1,-,11,ASRGGNDSPLH
TRBV15,-,10,ATSRDSETQY
TRBV15,-,14,ATSPLLASSNYGYT
TRBV10-3,-,11,ATGTSGRYEQY
TRBV7-3,-,11,ASSPQYSETQY
TRBV4-1,-,13,ASSWSGLSLDTQY
TRBV6-1,-,10,ASSELWKEQY
TRBV18,-,13,ASSLSGGEVTEAF
TRBV2,-,10,ASSERGNTIY
TRBV15,-,15,ATSRDRGRGGRDTQY